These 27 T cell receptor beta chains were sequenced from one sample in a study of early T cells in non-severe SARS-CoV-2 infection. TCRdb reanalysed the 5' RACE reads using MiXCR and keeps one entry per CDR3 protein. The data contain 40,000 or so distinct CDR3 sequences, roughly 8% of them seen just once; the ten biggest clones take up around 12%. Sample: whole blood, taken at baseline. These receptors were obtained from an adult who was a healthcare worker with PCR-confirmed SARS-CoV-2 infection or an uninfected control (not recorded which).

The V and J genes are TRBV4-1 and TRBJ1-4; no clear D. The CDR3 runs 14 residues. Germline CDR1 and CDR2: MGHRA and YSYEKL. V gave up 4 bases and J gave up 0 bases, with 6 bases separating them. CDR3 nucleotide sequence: TGCGCCAGCAGCCCAGTCGCAACTAATGAAAAACTGTTTTTT. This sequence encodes CASSPVATNEKLFF.

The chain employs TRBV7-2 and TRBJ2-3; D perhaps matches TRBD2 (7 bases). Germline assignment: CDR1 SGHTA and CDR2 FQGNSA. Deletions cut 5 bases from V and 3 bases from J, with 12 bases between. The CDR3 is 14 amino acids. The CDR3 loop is CASSPGGPTDTQYF. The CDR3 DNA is TGTGCCAGCAGCCCCGGGGGGCCTACAGATACGCAGTATTTT.

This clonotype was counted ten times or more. The chain's CDR3 is CASSPNLSENQPQHF. CDR3 bases: TGTGCCAGCAGCCCCAACCTCTCGGAAAATCAGCCCCAGCATTTT. The chain combines TRBV6-2 or TRBV6-3 with TRBJ1-5, with unresolved D. Germline V lookup: CDR1 MNHEY, CDR2 SVGEGT. V shed 6 bases and J shed 4 bases, with 16 bases lying between them. The CDR3 loop spans 15 amino acids.

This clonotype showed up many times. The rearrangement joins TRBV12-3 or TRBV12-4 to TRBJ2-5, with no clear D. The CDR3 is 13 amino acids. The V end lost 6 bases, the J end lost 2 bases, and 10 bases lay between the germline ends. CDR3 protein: CASSPGAQETQYF. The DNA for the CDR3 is TGTGCCAGCAGCCCTGGAGCACAAGAGACCCAGTACTTC.

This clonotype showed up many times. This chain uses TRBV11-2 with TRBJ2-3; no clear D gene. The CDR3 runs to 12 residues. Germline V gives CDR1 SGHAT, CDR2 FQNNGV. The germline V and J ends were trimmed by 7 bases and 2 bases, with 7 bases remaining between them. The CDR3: CASTASTDTQYF. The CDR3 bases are TGTGCCAGCACCGCCTCCACAGATACGCAGTATTTT.

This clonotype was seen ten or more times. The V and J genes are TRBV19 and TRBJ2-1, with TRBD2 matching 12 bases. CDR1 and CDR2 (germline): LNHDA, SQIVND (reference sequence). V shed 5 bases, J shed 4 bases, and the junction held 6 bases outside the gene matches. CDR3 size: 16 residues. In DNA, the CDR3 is TGTGCCAGTAGTCTCGGACTAGCGGGGTCGTACAATGAGCAGTTCTTC. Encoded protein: CASSLGLAGSYNEQFF. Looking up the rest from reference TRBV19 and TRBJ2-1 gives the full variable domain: DGGITQSPKYLFRKEGQNVTLSCEQNLNHDAMYWYRQDPGQGLRLIYYSQIVNDFQKGDIAEGYSVSREKKESFPLTVTSAQKNPTAFYLCASSLGLAGSYNEQFFGPGTRLTVL.

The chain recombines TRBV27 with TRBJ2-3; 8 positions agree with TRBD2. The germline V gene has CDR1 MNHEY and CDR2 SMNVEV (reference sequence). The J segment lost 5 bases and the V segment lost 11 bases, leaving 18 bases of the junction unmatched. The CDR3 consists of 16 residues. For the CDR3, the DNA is TGTGCCCCCCGGTCTGTAGCGGGGCGCCCGGTAGATACGCAGTATTTT. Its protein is CAPRSVAGRPVDTQYF.

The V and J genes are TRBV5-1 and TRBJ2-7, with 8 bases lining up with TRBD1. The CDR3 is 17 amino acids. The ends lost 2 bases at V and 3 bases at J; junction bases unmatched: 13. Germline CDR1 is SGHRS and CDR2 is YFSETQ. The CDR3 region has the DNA TGCGCCAGCAGCTTCCAGTACGGAGGACAGGGCGACTACGAGCAGTACTTC. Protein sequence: CASSFQYGGQGDYEQYF.

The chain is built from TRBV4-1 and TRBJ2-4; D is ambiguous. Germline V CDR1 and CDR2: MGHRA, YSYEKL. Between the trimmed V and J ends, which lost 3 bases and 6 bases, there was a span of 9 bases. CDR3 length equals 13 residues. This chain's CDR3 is CASSHLDPNIQYF. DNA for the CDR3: TGCGCCAGCAGCCATCTCGATCCAAACATTCAGTACTTC.

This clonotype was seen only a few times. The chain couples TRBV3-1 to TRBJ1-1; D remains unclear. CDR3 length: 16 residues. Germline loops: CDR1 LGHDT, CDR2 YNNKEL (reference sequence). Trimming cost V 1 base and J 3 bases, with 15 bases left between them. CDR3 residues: CASSQGTYIGYTEAFF. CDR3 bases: TGTGCCAGCAGCCAAGGGACCTACATAGGGTACACTGAAGCTTTCTTT.

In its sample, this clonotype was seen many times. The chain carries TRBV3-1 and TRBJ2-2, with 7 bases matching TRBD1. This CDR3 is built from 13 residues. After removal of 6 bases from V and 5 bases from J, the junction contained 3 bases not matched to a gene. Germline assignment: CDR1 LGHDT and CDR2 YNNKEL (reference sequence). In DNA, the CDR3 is TGTGCCAGCAGGCAGGGGGAAACCGGGGAGCTGTTTTTT. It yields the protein CASRQGETGELFF.

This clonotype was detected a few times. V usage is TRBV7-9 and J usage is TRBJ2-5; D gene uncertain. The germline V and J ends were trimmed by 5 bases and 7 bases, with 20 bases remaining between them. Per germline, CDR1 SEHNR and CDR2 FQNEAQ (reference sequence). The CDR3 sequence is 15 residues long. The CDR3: CASSPSLPPLGTQYF. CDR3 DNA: TGTGCCAGCAGCCCCAGCCTCCCGCCTCTGGGGACCCAGTACTTC.

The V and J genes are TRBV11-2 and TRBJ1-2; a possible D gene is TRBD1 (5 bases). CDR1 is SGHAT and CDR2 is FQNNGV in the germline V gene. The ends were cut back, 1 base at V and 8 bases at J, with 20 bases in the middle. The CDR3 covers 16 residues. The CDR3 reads CASSLGVRDSYGGYTF. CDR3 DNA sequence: TGTGCCAGCAGCTTAGGCGTCAGGGACTCCTATGGCGGCTACACCTTC.

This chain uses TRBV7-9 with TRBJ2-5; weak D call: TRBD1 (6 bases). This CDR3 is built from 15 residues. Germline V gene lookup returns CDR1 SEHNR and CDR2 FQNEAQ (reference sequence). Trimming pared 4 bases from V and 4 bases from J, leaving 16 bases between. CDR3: CASSSPPGDGETQYF. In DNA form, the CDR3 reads TGTGCCAGCAGCTCTCCTCCAGGGGACGGAGAGACCCAGTACTTC.

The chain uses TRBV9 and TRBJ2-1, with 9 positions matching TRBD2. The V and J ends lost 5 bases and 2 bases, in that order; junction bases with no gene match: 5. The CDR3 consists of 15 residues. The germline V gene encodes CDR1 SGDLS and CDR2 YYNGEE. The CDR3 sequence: CASSLSSGAYNEQFF. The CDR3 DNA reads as TGTGCCAGCAGTCTTTCTAGCGGGGCCTACAATGAGCAGTTCTTC.

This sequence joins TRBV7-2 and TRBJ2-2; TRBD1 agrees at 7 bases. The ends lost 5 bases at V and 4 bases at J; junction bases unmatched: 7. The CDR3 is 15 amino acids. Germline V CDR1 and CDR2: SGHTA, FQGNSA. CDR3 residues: CASSPAQGVTGELFF. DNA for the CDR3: TGTGCCAGCAGCCCAGCCCAGGGGGTCACCGGGGAGCTGTTTTTT. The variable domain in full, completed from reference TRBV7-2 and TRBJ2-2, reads GAGVSQSPSNKVTEKGKDVELRCDPISGHTALYWYRQSLGQGLEFLIYFQGNSAPDKSGLPSDRFSAERTGGSVSTLTIQRTQQEDSAVYLCASSPAQGVTGELFFGEGSRLTVL.

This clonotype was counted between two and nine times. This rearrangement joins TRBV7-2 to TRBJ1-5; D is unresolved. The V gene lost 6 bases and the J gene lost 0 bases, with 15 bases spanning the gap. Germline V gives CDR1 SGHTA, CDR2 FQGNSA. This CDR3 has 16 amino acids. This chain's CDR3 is CASSLRGSHSNQPQHF. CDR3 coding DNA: TGTGCCAGCAGTCTACGTGGCAGCCATAGCAATCAGCCCCAGCATTTT.

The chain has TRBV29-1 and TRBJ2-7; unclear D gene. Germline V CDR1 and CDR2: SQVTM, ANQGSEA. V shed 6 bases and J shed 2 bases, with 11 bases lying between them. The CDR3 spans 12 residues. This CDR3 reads CSVRQAAYEQYF. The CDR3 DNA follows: TGCAGCGTACGACAAGCCGCCTACGAGCAGTACTTC.

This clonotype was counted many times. This CDR3 is CASSLVGPLFGGRGNQPQHF. DNA of the CDR3: TGTGCCAGCAGCTTAGTAGGGCCCTTGTTTGGGGGGCGTGGCAATCAGCCCCAGCATTTT. This chain connects TRBV7-2 to TRBJ1-5; D is perhaps TRBD1 (6 bases). The V gene lost 1 base and the J gene lost 2 bases, with 24 bases spanning the gap. The CDR3 has 20 residues. Germline V gene data show CDR1 as SGHTA and CDR2 as FQGNSA.

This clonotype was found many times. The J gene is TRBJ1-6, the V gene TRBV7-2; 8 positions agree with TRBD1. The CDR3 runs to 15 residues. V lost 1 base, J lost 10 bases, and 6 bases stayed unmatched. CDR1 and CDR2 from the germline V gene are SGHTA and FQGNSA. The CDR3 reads CASSLGTGQGSPLHF. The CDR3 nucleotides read TGTGCCAGCAGCTTAGGGACAGGGCAAGGCTCACCCCTCCACTTT.

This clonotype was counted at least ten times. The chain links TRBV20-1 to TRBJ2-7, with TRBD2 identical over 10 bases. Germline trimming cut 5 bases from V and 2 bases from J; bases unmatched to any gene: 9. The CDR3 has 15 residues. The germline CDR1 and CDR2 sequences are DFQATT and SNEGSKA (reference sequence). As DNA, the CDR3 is TGCAGTGCTTATAGCGGGGGGATTCAACCCTACGAGCAGTACTTC. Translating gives CSAYSGGIQPYEQYF.

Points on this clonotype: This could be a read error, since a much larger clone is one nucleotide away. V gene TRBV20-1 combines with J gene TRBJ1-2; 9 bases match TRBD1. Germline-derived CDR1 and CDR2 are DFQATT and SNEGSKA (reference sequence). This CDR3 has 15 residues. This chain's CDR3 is CSARVLGQGIGGFTF. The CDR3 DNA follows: TGCAGTGCTAGAGTCCTTGGACAGGGGATCGGAGGCTTCACCTTC.

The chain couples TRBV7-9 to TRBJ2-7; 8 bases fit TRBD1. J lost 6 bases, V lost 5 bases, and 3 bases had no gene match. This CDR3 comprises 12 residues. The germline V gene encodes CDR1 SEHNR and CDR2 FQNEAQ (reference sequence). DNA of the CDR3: TGTGCCAGCAGCCCACAGGGGGGCGAGCAGTACTTC. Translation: CASSPQGGEQYF. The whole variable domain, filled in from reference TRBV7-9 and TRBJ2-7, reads DTGVSQNPRHKITKRGQNVTFRCDPISEHNRLYWYRQTLGQGPEFLTYFQNEAQLEKSRLLSDRFSAERPKGSFSTLEIQRTEQGDSAMYLCASSPQGGEQYFGPGTRLTVT.

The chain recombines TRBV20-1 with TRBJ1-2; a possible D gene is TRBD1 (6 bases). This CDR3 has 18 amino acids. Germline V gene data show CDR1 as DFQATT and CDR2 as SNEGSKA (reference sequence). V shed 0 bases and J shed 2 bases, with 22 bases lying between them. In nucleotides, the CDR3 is TGCAGTGCTAGAGATCCGACCCTCAACCACAGGGCGAACTATGGCTACACCTTC. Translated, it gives CSARDPTLNHRANYGYTF.

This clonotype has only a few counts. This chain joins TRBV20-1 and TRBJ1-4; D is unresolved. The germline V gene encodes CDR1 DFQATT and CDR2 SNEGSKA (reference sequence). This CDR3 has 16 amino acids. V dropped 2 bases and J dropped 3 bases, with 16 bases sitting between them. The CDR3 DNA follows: TGCAGTGCTAGATCAAGCTCGGGGTGGTCTAATGAAAAACTGTTTTTT. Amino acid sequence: CSARSSSGWSNEKLFF.

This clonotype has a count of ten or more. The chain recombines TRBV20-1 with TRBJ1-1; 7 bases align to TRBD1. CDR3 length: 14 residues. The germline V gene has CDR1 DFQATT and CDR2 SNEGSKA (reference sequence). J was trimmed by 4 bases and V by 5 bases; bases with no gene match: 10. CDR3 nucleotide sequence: TGCAGTGCTCCCCGGACAGGACCGGGCACTGAAGCTTTCTTT. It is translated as CSAPRTGPGTEAFF.

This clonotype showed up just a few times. CDR3 DNA: TGTGCCAGCAGCCAAAGAGCGGGGGGCAGGAAGAGCAAAAACATTCAGTACTTC. It specifies CASSQRAGGRKSKNIQYF. The V and J genes are TRBV4-2 and TRBJ2-4; TRBD2 matches at 9 bases. The CDR3 consists of 18 residues. Germline CDR1 is LGHNA and CDR2 is YNFKEQ. Trimming removed 2 bases from V and 3 bases from J; junction bases left unmatched: 11.